Below, one T cell receptor beta chain is given with its context. This clone's antigen is unknown. Base qualities are missing; no much larger clone stands one base away. The CDR3 covers 14 residues, taking in both the cysteine and the phenylalanine. The CDR3 DNA has 42 bases and is translated from base 1. V is trimmed back by 4 bases and J by 9 bases, and the junction contains 10 bases that no gene match accounts for. The germline V gene yields MDHEN for CDR1 and SYDVKM for CDR2. This sample is part of a study of cytomegalovirus exposure and HLA in healthy donors listed by TCRdb under 2017. For context, the study as a whole: According to an earlier analysis of a few hundred of the donors, about 179 million T cells yielded some 120 million unique TCR beta sequences and 250 to 350 Gb of sequence data. An early release that covered approximately 600 HLA-typed donors contained 250 to 350 gigabases of sequencing data and around 80 million unique TCR sequences. To decide whether each TCR beta V gene segment behaved as functional or pseudogenic, an earlier analysis of some 570 of the donors relied on high-throughput TCR beta sequencing. The study profiled the T cell repertoires of more than 500 subjects by immunosequencing and related them to cytomegalovirus serostatus. The genetic ancestry cluster associated with self-reported Caucasian donors included roughly 84% of the 398 genotyped donors. Because of strong linkage in the cohort, a handful of DR-DQ haplotypes were treated as single units for association and clustering. In the later analysis, no new phenotypic data were used to find candidate immune exposures; instead, reliance was placed on TCR beta sequences and their occurrence across donors. A separate validation cohort of about 110 different subjects was used in addition to the roughly 670-subject first cohort. HLA typing covered class I and class II loci at four-digit resolution. All discovery cohort repertoires had been generated using a single sequencing platform. A later genetic analysis used genome-wide SNP genotypes for about 65% of the roughly 670 donors, treating that subset as a discovery cohort. The number of typed donors differed by locus: roughly 620-630 for A, B, C, DRB1 and DQB1; approximately 530 for DQA1; approximately 610 for DPA1; and roughly 490 for DPB1. The study aimed to test whether signatures of past pathogen exposure could be identified by cataloging public T cell receptors. Donor age, sex, ethnicity and CMV serostatus were compiled alongside the repertoire data. Among 398 genotyped donors of the cohort, an average of around 250,000 unique TCR beta nucleotide sequences was sequenced per donor, of which approximately 19% were non-productive. In a later analysis, previously published TCR beta repertoires from more than 500 donors were re-analyzed and high-resolution HLA genotyping was added so that TCR occurrence patterns could be studied. High-throughput TCR immunosequencing, statistical association of individual TCRs with disease status, and machine learning were combined to predict cytomegalovirus infection status. The paper's findings and limits, for the study overall: It was suggested by the authors that the approach could potentially be generalized to other disease states and immunological phenotypes. Across donors, most TCR sequences were observed very rarely, whereas some public TCRs were present in many individuals. The study listed around 160 TCR beta chains as associated with cytomegalovirus. In a later analysis, HLA-associated TCR beta chains showed more clonal expansion and lower generation probabilities than non-associated chains that were equally common. This cohort had only TCR beta chains sequenced, and the lack of alpha or paired-chain data limited which features could be detected. A later analysis associated 16,951 TCR beta sequences with specific HLA alleles at a false discovery rate of 0.05. HLA typing was unavailable for some donors at each locus, so association tests used only the typed subset. Assigning TCR associations to individual alleles was difficult when HLA alleles, especially DR and DQ, strongly co-occurred. Because counts were too low, approximately 18 rarely observed V segments, including chromosome 9 orphons, were excluded from the earlier analysis of some 590 of the donors. The classifier was reported to diagnose cytomegalovirus status with high specificity and sensitivity in both the original cohort and the validation cohort. A later analysis found that TCR association rates varied across HLA loci, with DRB1 alleles showing the most associated TCRs and HLA-C alleles the fewest. A later analysis reported that several top co-occurrence clusters appeared linked to parvovirus B19, influenza, CMV and Epstein-Barr virus. Sequencing depth was assumed to be roughly uniform across donors in the presence/absence analyses, though that assumption may not hold. The sequencing pipeline was judged likely to have produced a cluster of highly shared sequence variants as a technical artifact. CMV serostatus was the only immune exposure information available for the cohort. In a later genetic analysis, a missense DCLRE1C variant was associated with V-gene and J-gene trimming of TCR beta chains, and the association was replicated in an independent cohort. Some IMGT-functional V segments, including TRBV6-2 and TRBV6-3, could not be told apart with the 87-base-pair reads, so those segments were excluded. A further reported finding was that TCR beta sequences accurately predicted the HLA-A and HLA-B alleles for most subjects in the first cohort. Correlated functional status among segregating V segments might be attributable to linkage disequilibrium, but an unknown experimental factor could not be ruled out. In an earlier analysis of 587 of the donors, most TCR beta V segments appeared in productive rearrangements about 87% or about 30% of the time, broadly matching IMGT annotations. A later genetic analysis reported fewer N-insertions in productive TCRs among donors in an Asian-associated ancestry cluster than the roughly 690-donor mean. In vitro tests confirmed that three of the cytomegalovirus-associated TCR beta chains recognize cytomegalovirus antigens. According to a later analysis, most CMV-associated TCR beta chains appeared to be HLA-restricted, and the HLA associations seemed to be driven largely by CMV exposure.

The library came from the immunoSEQ multiplex PCR assay. For the multiplex PCR, a mixture combining 60 forward primers for TCR Vbeta segments and 13 reverse primers for TCR Jbeta segments was used. A multiplex PCR assay on genomic DNA amplified the CDR3 region of rearranged TCR beta genes. The amplified TCR beta libraries were sequenced on the Illumina HiSeq System as 87-base-pair reads. In the original analysis: A later analysis counted about 82 million unique TCR beta chains across the 550 to 700 repertoires, and 9.5 million to 11 million of these chains were shared by at least two donors. Raw reads were error-corrected and collapsed into unique sequences with a nearest-neighbor algorithm that merged closely related sequences to remove PCR and sequencing errors. V, D and J gene segments were assigned by aligning CDR3 sequences to IMGT reference sequences. Each retained sequence needed at least a six-nucleotide match to both a V gene segment and a J gene segment. A rearrangement counted as productive if the CDR3 had no stop codons and remained in frame with V and J, and every other rearrangement counted as non-productive. Following IMGT convention, CDR3 was defined as the stretch from the second conserved V-encoded cysteine to the conserved J-encoded phenylalanine. The earlier analysis of some 550 of the donors excluded any sequence lacking an unambiguous match to a single V gene segment. An earlier analysis of over 450 of the donors classified V segments as functional when productive rearrangements were above 56.7% and as segregating when the standard deviation between donors was above 5%. A statistical classification framework was built to diagnose cytomegalovirus status from the catalog of TCR beta chain sequences. V and J gene assignment, in a later analysis, came from comparing TCR nucleotide sequences with IMGT/GENE-DB human TR gene sequences. Using the TCRdist pipeline, a later analysis assigned CDR3 sequences along with most-parsimonious VDJ recombination scenarios. A later analysis defined each TCR beta chain by its CDR3 amino acid sequence plus V-gene family, and excluded reads lacking a unique V-gene family. To address suspected cross-contamination and a sequencing artifact, a later analysis removed 550 to 750 highly shared, low-generation-probability nucleotide sequences. A later analysis calculated a clonal expansion index for each public chain from normalized within-repertoire ranks of inferred template counts. A later analysis computed generation probabilities with a VDJ recombination model fitted to out-of-frame rearrangements, and checked the results against IGoR. A later analysis scored TCR-TCR, TCR-HLA and TCR-CMV co-occurrence with hypergeometric tests, applying a repertoire-size bias correction to TCR pairs. False discovery rates were estimated in a later analysis by permuting HLA or CMV assignments 20 times. In a later analysis, co-occurring TCRs were grouped using DBSCAN, and TCRdist sequence similarity was added for clustering within HLA-allele-positive subsets. Repertoires with fewer than 30,000 or more than 120,000 public chains, plus five repertoires with anomalous nucleotide sharing, were excluded from co-occurrence clustering. This is the immuneACCESS table as TCRdb keeps it, with only in-frame sequences that have V and J called. A part of the clones is gone; compared with another copy, unresolved V genes explain less than half, and the rest is unexplained. V, J and clone size are those of that table, while D and trimming were read from the DNA. This sample lists over 150,000 clones; about four fifths were detected once. The ten largest clonotypes hold 7% to 9% of the sample.

The cohort comprised 670 or so healthy bone marrow donors. Cohort members were all nominally healthy when sampled, although unrecorded immune exposures were likely present. The donor was CMV seropositive and belonged to the group of 250 to 300 seropositive cohort members. Every donor gave a peripheral blood sample, and the peripheral blood mononuclear cells from that sample were used for TCR beta sequencing. Genomic DNA extraction from the blood cell samples was performed with the Qiagen DNeasy Blood Extraction Kit. The sequence was obtained from a male donor in good health and CMV-seropositive. The chain is made from TRBV28 and TRBJ1-2; 8 nucleotides in the junction match TRBD1. The sequenced sample was PBMCs. The encoded CDR3 is CASSSQAGQDSYTF. DNA sequence: TGTGCCAGCAGTTCCCAGGCGGGACAGGATAGCTACACCTTC.